Below are 4 T cell receptor beta chains sequenced from a single sample in a study of blood T cells in healthy people across ages (dated by TCRdb to about 2015). Library construction relied on 5' RACE. Sequencer: Illumina HiSeq 2500. A second PCR of roughly 6 to 11 cycles was performed with a sample-barcoded 5' primer and a J-beta primer mix. The public reads were run again by TCRdb, first through fastp at Q25 and then through MiXCR, and only productive beta chains were kept. Every distinct CDR3 protein forms one entry, paired with its most common genes and DNA. Across this sample there are 800,000 to 950,000 distinct CDR3 sequences, with almost 30% seen only once. Clones ranked in the top ten supply approximately 10% of the sample. This sample was also put to use in a study of T cells of mothers and their children.

The sample consisted of blood. The receptors were gathered from a woman aged 40 to 55 in good health.

This chain links TRBV12-3 or TRBV12-4 with TRBJ2-5; D is possibly TRBD1 (6 bases). The V and J ends lost 9 bases and 7 bases respectively, with 12 bases between them. The CDR3 is 11 residues long. The CDR3 sequence: CASGGTRTQYF. The CDR3, as DNA: TGTGCCAGTGGGGGCACCCGGACCCAGTACTTC.

This chain links TRBV20-1 with TRBJ1-6, with 10 positions matching TRBD1. J gave up 7 bases and V 0 bases, and 9 bases lay outside the gene matches. The germline V gene has CDR1 DFQATT and CDR2 SNEGSKA (reference sequence). The CDR3 spans 17 residues. The CDR3 protein is CSARDVLGTGENSPLHF. DNA for the CDR3: TGCAGTGCTAGAGATGTGCTCGGGACAGGGGAAAATTCACCCCTCCACTTT.

The genes are TRBV7-2 and TRBJ1-4; 9 positions agree with TRBD1. With V trimmed by 2 bases and J by 7 bases, 5 bases remained unmatched. CDR3 length: 15 residues. Germline CDR1 SGHTA, CDR2 FQGNSA. The CDR3 region is CASSLIQGASEKLFF. The CDR3 nucleotides are TGTGCCAGCAGCTTAATACAGGGGGCGAGTGAAAAACTGTTTTTT.

This clonotype was recorded many times. This chain links TRBV7-3 with TRBJ1-2, with a weak D call TRBD1 (5 bases). This CDR3 has 15 residues. The germline gives CDR1 SGHTA, CDR2 FQGTGA. V lost 1 base and J lost 3, with 12 bases in between. Here the CDR3 reads CASSLRGSWDYGYTF. The DNA of the CDR3 is TGTGCCAGCAGCTTAAGGGGCAGCTGGGACTATGGCTACACCTTC.